Reported below is one TCR beta chain. The source of the sample is a study of T cell changes during pregnancy in multiple sclerosis. Germline values: CDR1 SGHNT, CDR2 YYREEE (reference sequence). V dropped 4 bases and J dropped 5 bases, with 15 bases sitting between them. The CDR3 length is 14 residues. Method: immunoSEQ multiplex PCR; TCRdb's copy keeps in-frame clones and lacks some. The sample shows tens of thousands of clones, about 91% of them seen only once. The TCR comes from a female donor in good health, enrolled as a control in a pregnancy study. This sample comprised peripheral blood, obtained in the second trimester of pregnancy. The chain uses TRBV5-4 and TRBJ1-2, with unresolved D. CDR3 DNA: TGTGCCAGCAGCCCTCGGGAGGGAGGGTATGGCTACACCTTC. It specifies CASSPREGGYGYTF.